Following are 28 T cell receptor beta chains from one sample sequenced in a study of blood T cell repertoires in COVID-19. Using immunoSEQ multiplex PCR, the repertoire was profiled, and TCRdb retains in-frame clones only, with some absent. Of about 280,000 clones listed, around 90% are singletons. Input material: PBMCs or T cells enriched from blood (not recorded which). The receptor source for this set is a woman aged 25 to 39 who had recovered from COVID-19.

CDR3 protein: CASSSPSSGANVLTF. The CDR3 bases are TGTGCCAGCAGTTCCCCCTCCTCTGGGGCCAACGTCCTGACTTTC. The chain has TRBV6-2 or TRBV6-3 and TRBJ2-6; D is unresolved. Germline V lookup: CDR1 MNHEY, CDR2 SVGEGT. V was shortened by 4 bases and J by 0 bases, with 7 bases between the two germline ends. CDR3 length: 15 amino acids.

CDR3 residues: CATSDFRGVETQYF. The CDR3 DNA sequence: TGTGCCACCAGTGATTTCAGGGGAGTGGAGACCCAGTACTTC. The gene calls are TRBV24-1 and TRBJ2-5; D is perhaps TRBD1 (6 bases). Trimming shortened V by 1 base and J by 5 bases, and 10 bases separated the two germline ends. This CDR3 contains 14 residues. Germline V lookup: CDR1 KGHDR, CDR2 SFDVKD.

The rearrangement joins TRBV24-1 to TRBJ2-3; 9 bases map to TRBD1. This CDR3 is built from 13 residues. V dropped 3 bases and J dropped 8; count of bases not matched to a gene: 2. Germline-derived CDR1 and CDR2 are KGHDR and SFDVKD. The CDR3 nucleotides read TGTGCCACCAGTGATGGGGACAGGGTTACGCAGTATTTT. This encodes CATSDGDRVTQYF.

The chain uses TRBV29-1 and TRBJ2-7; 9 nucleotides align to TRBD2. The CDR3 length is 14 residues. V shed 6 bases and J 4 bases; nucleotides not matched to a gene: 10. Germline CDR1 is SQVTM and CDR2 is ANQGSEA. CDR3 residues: CSVDLAGGTYEQYF. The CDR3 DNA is TGCAGCGTAGATTTGGCGGGAGGGACATACGAGCAGTACTTC.

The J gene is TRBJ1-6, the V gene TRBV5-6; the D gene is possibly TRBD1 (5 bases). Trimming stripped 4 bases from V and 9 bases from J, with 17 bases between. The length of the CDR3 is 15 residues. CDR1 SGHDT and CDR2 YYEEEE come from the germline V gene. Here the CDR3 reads CASSPGGGRSSPLHF. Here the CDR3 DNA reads TGTGCCAGCAGCCCGGGGGGGGGAAGGAGTTCACCCCTCCACTTT. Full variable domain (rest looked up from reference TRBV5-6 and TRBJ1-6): DAGVTQSPTHLIKTRGQQVTLRCSPKSGHDTVSWYQQALGQGPQFIFQYYEEEERQRGNFPDRFSGHQFPNYSSELNVNALLLGDSALYLCASSPGGGRSSPLHFGNGTRLTVT.

The CDR3 loop reads CASSLGRSFSIKDREGVSYNEQFF. DNA of the CDR3: TGTGCCAGTAGCCTTGGGCGATCTTTTTCGATTAAGGATAGGGAGGGGGTATCCTACAATGAGCAGTTCTTC. V and J are TRBV19 and TRBJ2-1; TRBD2 is a possible D gene (7 bases). The V gene lost 6 bases and the J gene lost 1 base, with 40 bases spanning the gap. Germline CDR1 reads LNHDA; CDR2 reads SQIVND (reference sequence). This CDR3 has 24 amino acids.

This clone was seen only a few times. The CDR3 nucleotides read TGTGCCTGCCGTCCACAGGGGCGGTCTAATGAAAAACTGTTTTTT. This sequence encodes CACRPQGRSNEKLFF. The chain is built from TRBV30 and TRBJ1-4; 7 nucleotides align to TRBD1. Germline lookup yields CDR1 GTSNPN and CDR2 SVGIG (reference sequence). The CDR3 contains 15 residues. V lost 6 bases and J lost 3; bases outside the gene matches: 10.

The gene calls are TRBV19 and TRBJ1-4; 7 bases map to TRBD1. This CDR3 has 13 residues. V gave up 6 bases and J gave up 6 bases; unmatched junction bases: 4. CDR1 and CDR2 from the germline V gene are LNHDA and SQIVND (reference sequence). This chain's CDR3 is CASSDRVHEKLFF. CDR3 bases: TGTGCCAGTAGCGACAGGGTCCATGAAAAACTGTTTTTT.

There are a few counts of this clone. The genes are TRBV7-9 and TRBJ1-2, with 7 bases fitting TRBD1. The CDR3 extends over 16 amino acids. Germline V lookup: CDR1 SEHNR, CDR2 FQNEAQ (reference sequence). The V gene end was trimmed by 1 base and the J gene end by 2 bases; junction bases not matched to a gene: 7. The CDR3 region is CASSLGLGQSNYGYTF. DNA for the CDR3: TGTGCCAGCAGCTTAGGTTTGGGACAGTCCAACTATGGCTACACCTTC.

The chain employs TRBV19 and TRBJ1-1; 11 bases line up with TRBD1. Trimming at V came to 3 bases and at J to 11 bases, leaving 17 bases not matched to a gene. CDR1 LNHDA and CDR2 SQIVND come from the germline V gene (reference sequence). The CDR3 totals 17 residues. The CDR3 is CASSILPAGQGGIRAFF. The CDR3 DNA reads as TGTGCCAGTAGTATCTTGCCGGCGGGACAGGGGGGGATACGGGCTTTCTTT. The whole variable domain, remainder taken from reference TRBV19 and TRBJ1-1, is DGGITQSPKYLFRKEGQNVTLSCEQNLNHDAMYWYRQDPGQGLRLIYYSQIVNDFQKGDIAEGYSVSREKKESFPLTVTSAQKNPTAFYLCASSILPAGQGGIRAFFGQGTRLTVV.

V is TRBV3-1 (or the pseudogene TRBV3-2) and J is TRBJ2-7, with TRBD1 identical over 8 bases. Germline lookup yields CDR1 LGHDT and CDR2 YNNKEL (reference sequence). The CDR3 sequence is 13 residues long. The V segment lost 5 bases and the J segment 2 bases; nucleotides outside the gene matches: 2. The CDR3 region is CASSRTGTYEQYF. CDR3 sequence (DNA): TGTGCCAGCAGCAGGACAGGGACCTACGAGCAGTACTTC.

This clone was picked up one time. The CDR3 protein is CASSPSGLMGFGPQHF. The DNA of the CDR3 is TGTGCCAGCAGCCCAAGCGGGCTTATGGGTTTCGGGCCCCAGCATTTT. The V and J genes are TRBV7-9 and TRBJ1-5; D unresolved. The CDR3 consists of 16 residues. In germline, CDR1 is SEHNR, CDR2 FQNEAQ (reference sequence). The ends were cut back, 5 bases at V and 9 bases at J, with 23 bases in the middle.

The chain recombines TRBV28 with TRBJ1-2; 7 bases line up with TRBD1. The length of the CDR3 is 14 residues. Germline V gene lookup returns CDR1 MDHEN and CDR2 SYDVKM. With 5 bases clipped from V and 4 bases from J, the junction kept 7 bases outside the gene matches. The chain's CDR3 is CASSPYRGPYGYTF. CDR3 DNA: TGTGCCAGCAGTCCGTACAGGGGCCCCTATGGCTACACCTTC.

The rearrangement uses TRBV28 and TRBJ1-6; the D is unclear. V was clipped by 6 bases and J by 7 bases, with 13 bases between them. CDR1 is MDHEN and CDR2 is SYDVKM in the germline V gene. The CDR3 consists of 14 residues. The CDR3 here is CASRQIQQNSPLHF. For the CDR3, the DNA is TGTGCCAGCAGACAGATACAGCAGAATTCACCCCTCCACTTT. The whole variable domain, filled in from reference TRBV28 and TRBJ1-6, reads DVKVTQSSRYLVKRTGEKVFLECVQDMDHENMFWYRQDPGLGLRLIYFSYDVKMKEKGDIPEGYSVSREKKERFSLILESASTNQTSMYLCASRQIQQNSPLHFGNGTRLTVT.

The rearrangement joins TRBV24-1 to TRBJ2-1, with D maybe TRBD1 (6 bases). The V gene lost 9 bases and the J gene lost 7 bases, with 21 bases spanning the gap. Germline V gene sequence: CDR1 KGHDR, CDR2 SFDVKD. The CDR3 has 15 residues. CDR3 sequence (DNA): TGTGCCACCGCAGACAGGCCCCCGACCAGGAATGAGCAGTTCTTC. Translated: CATADRPPTRNEQFF.

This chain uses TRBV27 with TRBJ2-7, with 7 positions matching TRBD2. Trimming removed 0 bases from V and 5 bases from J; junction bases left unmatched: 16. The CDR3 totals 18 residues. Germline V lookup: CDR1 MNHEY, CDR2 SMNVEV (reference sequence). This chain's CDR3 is CASSLSYPGGSGYHEQYF. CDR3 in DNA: TGTGCCAGCAGTTTATCGTACCCCGGCGGTAGCGGGTACCACGAGCAGTACTTC.

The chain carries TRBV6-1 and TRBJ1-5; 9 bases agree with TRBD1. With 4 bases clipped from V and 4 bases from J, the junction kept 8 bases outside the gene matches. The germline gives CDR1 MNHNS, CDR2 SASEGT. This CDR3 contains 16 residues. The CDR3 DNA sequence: TGTGCCAGCAGTGGTGGGACAGGGATTTCTAATCAGCCCCAGCATTTT. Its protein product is CASSGGTGISNQPQHF.

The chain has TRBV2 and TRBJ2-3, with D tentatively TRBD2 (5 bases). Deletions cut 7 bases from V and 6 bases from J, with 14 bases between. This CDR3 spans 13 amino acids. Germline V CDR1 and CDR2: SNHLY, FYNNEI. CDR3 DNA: TGTGCCAGCAATATAGCCCGAGGGGATACGCAGTATTTT. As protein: CASNIARGDTQYF. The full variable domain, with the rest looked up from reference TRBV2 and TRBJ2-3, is EPEVTQTPSHQVTQMGQEVILRCVPISNHLYFYWYRQILGQKVEFLVSFYNNEISEKSEIFDDQFSVERPDGSNFTLKIRSTKLEDSAMYFCASNIARGDTQYFGPGTRLTVL.

The CDR3 is CASSRSLDYEQYF. The CDR3 region has the DNA TGCGCCAGCAGCCGGTCGCTAGACTACGAGCAGTACTTC. The chain combines TRBV4-1 with TRBJ2-7; D remains ambiguous. V lost 4 bases and J lost 3, with 10 bases in between. This CDR3 region has 13 residues. The germline V gene has CDR1 MGHRA and CDR2 YSYEKL.

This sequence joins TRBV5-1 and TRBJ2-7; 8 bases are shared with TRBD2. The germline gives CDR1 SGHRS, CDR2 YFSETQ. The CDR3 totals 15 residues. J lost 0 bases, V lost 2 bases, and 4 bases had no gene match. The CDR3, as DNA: TGCGCCAGCAGCTTACTAAGCGGGGGCTCCTACGAGCAGTACTTC. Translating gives CASSLLSGGSYEQYF.

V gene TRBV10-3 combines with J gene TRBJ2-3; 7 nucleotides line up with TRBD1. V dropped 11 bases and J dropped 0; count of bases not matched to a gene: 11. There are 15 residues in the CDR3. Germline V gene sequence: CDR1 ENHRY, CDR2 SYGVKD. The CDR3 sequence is CAGSSRGQSTDTQYF. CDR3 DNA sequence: TGTGCCGGCTCGTCTCGGGGACAGAGCACAGATACGCAGTATTTT.

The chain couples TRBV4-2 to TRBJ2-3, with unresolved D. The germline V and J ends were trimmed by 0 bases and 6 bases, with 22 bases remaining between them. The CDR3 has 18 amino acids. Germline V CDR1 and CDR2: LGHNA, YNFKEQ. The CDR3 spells CASSQDLLLGSTTDTQYF. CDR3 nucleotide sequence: TGTGCCAGCAGCCAAGATTTGCTTCTGGGTAGCACAACCGATACGCAGTATTTT.

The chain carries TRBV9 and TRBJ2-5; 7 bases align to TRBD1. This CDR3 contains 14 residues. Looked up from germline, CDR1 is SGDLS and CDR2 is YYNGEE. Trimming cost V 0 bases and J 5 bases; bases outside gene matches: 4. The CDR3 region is CASSVEGGQETQYF. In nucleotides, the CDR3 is TGTGCCAGCAGCGTAGAAGGGGGCCAGGAGACCCAGTACTTC.

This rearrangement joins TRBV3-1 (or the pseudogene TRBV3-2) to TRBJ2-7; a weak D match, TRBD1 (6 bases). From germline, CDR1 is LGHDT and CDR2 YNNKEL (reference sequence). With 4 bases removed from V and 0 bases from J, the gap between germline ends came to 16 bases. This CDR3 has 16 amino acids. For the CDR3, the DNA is TGTGCCAGCAGCCTAATCGGGACACAGAGCTCCTACGAGCAGTACTTC. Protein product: CASSLIGTQSSYEQYF.

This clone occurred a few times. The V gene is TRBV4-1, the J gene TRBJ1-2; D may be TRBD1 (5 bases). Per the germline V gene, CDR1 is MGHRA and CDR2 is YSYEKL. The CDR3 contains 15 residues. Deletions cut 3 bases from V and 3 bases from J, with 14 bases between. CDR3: CASSQGEGRYYGYTF. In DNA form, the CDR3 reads TGCGCCAGCAGCCAGGGGGAGGGGAGGTACTATGGCTACACCTTC.

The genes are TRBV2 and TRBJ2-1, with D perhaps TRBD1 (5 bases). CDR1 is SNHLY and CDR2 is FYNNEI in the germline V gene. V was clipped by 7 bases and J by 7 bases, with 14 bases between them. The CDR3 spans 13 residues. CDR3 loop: CASTKGLGNEQFF. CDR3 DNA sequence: TGTGCCAGCACCAAGGGGTTGGGAAATGAGCAGTTCTTC.

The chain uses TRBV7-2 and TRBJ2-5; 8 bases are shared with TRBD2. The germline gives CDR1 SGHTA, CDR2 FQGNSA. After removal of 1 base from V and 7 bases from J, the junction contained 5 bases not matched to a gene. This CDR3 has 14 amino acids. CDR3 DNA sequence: TGTGCCAGCAGCTTAGTCGGGGGGGCTGGGACCCAGTACTTC. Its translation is CASSLVGGAGTQYF.

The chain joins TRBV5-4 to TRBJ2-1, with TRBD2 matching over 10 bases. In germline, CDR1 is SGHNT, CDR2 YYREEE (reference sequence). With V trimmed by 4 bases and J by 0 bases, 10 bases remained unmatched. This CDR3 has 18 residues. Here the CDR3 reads CASSKGTSAPSSYNEQFF. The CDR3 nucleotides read TGTGCCAGCAGCAAGGGGACTAGCGCCCCGAGCTCCTACAATGAGCAGTTCTTC.